Listed below are T cell receptor beta chains from one sample, sequenced in a study of T cell changes during pregnancy in multiple sclerosis. TCRdb's table, derived via immunoSEQ multiplex PCR, lists solely in-frame clones and lacks some. The repertoire includes some 51,000 clones, about 94% of them detected once, and about 4.5% sits in the top ten. The specimen comprised CD8+ T cells from peripheral blood mononuclear cells, sampled in the first trimester of pregnancy. Receptors originate from a female donor with multiple sclerosis, enrolled in a pregnancy study. Both conserved end residues are part of each CDR3. The D gene is left open where the match is weak. Clone size is given for some rows only: seen once, a few or many times, or a class if the clone is expanded.

TRBV5-1	NA	TRBJ2-1	NA	CASSSPRTTPAYNEQFF	TGCGCCAGCAGCTCCCCCCGTACGACTCCCGCGTACAATGAGCAGTTCTTC
TRBV7-9	once	TRBJ2-1	TRBD1	CASSSRPGGQGRPWRLF	TGTGCCAGCAGCTCTCGCCCAGGTGGACAGGGGAGACCTTGGCGGCTCTTC
TRBV19	NA	TRBJ2-2	NA	CASSLRYTGELFF	TGTGCCAGTAGTCTGCGTTACACCGGGGAGCTGTTTTTT
TRBV19	NA	TRBJ2-2	NA	CASSLVGNTGELFF	TGTGCCAGTAGTCTTGTCGGGAACACCGGGGAGCTGTTTTTT
TRBV2	once	TRBJ1-1	NA	CASSEPVGEHTEAFF	TGTGCCAGCAGTGAGCCAGTGGGAGAGCACACTGAAGCTTTCTTT
TRBV12-5	NA	TRBJ2-3	NA	CASGRAGITDTQYF	TGTGCTAGTGGAAGAGCGGGTATCACAGATACGCAGTATTTT
TRBV15	NA	TRBJ1-1	NA	CATRETRQVPTEAFF	TGTGCCACCAGAGAGACGCGACAGGTTCCCACTGAAGCTTTCTTT
TRBV29-1	NA	TRBJ2-7	TRBD2	CSASQRGDLYEQYF	TGCAGCGCTAGTCAGCGGGGGGACCTCTACGAGCAGTACTTC
TRBV27	NA	TRBJ2-1	TRBD2	CASSPSAGDLSNEQFF	TGTGCCAGCAGTCCCTCAGCGGGAGATCTATCCAATGAGCAGTTCTTC
TRBV4-2	NA	TRBJ1-1	NA	CASSQDRAGGTEAFF	TGTGCCAGCAGCCAAGACAGGGCCGGCGGCACTGAAGCTTTCTTT
TRBV6-6	NA	TRBJ2-3	NA	CAILLGDTQYF	TGTGCCATTCTACTAGGGGATACGCAGTATTTT
TRBV7-9	once	TRBJ2-3	TRBD2	CASSSGTSASDTQYF	TGTGCCAGCAGCTCAGGGACTAGCGCCTCAGATACGCAGTATTTT
TRBV4-3	NA	TRBJ2-4	NA	CASSQEGGVLNIQYF	TGCGCCAGCAGCCAAGAAGGGGGAGTACTAAACATTCAGTACTTC
TRBV27	once	TRBJ2-7	NA	CASRLSLNYEQYF	TGTGCCAGCAGACTTTCGCTAAACTACGAGCAGTACTTC
TRBV7-3	NA	TRBJ2-2	NA	CASSGLSGELFF	TGTGCCAGCAGCGGGCTATCCGGGGAGCTGTTTTTT
TRBV27	NA	TRBJ2-7	TRBD1	CASSLGQGWVKQYF	TGTGCCAGCAGTCTCGGACAGGGCTGGGTAAAGCAGTACTTC
TRBV6-1	once	TRBJ2-3	TRBD2	CASSENSGGADTQYF	TGTGCCAGCAGTGAAAATAGCGGGGGGGCAGATACGCAGTATTTT
TRBV30	NA	TRBJ1-4	TRBD1	CAWRDRGNEKLFF	TGTGCCTGGAGAGACAGGGGGAATGAAAAACTGTTTTTT
TRBV5-1	NA	TRBJ2-7	NA	CASSSFSYEQYF	TGCGCCAGCAGCTCCTTCTCCTACGAGCAGTACTTC
TRBV7-9	NA	TRBJ2-2	NA	CASPHEEGGELFF	TGTGCCAGCCCACATGAGGAGGGCGGGGAGCTGTTTTTT
TRBV4-1	NA	TRBJ2-7	TRBD1	CASSLGQGAREQYF	TGCGCCAGCAGCCTGGGACAGGGGGCGCGCGAGCAGTACTTC
TRBV7-9	NA	TRBJ2-1	NA	CASSSQNEQFF	TGTGCCAGCAGCTCCCAAAATGAGCAGTTCTTC
TRBV14	NA	TRBJ1-5	NA	CASSQGQGGNQPQHF	TGTGCCAGCAGCCAAGGCCAGGGAGGGAATCAGCCCCAGCATTTT
TRBV2	NA	TRBJ2-7	TRBD1	CASSVSETGGNVYYEQYF	TGTGCCAGCAGTGTTTCGGAGACAGGGGGTAATGTGTACTACGAGCAGTACTTC
TRBV27	NA	TRBJ2-7	NA	CASSLSGVGYEQYF	TGTGCCAGCAGTTTATCAGGGGTCGGCTACGAGCAGTACTTC
TRBV7-9	NA	TRBJ1-1	TRBD1	CASSSSRQGRTEAFF	TGTGCCAGCAGCTCCTCCCGACAGGGTCGAACTGAAGCTTTCTTT
TRBV6-5	few	TRBJ2-2	NA	CASSYTLGTGELFF	TGTGCCAGCAGTTACACACTCGGGACCGGGGAGCTGTTTTTT
TRBV2	NA	TRBJ2-7	NA	CASRETSLGADEQYF	TGTGCCAGCAGGGAAACCTCCCTGGGAGCGGACGAGCAGTACTTC
TRBV5-1	once	TRBJ1-2	NA	CASSPEAVWDGYTF	TGCGCCAGCAGCCCGGAGGCAGTTTGGGATGGCTACACCTTC
TRBV19	NA	TRBJ2-3	NA	CAAKPRVSTDTQYF	TGTGCCGCCAAACCCAGGGTTAGCACAGATACGCAGTATTTT
TRBV7-9	NA	TRBJ1-2	NA	CASSLAGSDGYTF	TGTGCCAGCAGCTTAGCAGGGAGTGATGGCTACACCTTC
TRBV30	NA	TRBJ2-7	NA	CALGGGSYEQYF	TGTGCCTTAGGGGGGGGCTCCTACGAGCAGTACTTC
TRBV5-6	NA	TRBJ1-1	NA	CASSIQGNTEAFF	TGTGCCAGCAGCATACAGGGGAACACTGAAGCTTTCTTT
TRBV7-9	NA	TRBJ1-1	NA	CASSLTGGSKAFF	TGTGCCAGCAGCTTAACTGGGGGGAGCAAGGCTTTCTTT
TRBV4-3	once	TRBJ2-5	NA	CASSQGLETQYF	TGCGCCAGCAGCCAAGGGCTAGAGACCCAGTACTTC
TRBV6-6	NA	TRBJ2-1	NA	CASRSGPEQFF	TGTGCCAGCCGAAGCGGACCAGAGCAGTTCTTC
TRBV2	NA	TRBJ1-2	NA	CASSDRYYGYTF	TGTGCCAGCAGTGACAGATACTATGGCTACACCTTC